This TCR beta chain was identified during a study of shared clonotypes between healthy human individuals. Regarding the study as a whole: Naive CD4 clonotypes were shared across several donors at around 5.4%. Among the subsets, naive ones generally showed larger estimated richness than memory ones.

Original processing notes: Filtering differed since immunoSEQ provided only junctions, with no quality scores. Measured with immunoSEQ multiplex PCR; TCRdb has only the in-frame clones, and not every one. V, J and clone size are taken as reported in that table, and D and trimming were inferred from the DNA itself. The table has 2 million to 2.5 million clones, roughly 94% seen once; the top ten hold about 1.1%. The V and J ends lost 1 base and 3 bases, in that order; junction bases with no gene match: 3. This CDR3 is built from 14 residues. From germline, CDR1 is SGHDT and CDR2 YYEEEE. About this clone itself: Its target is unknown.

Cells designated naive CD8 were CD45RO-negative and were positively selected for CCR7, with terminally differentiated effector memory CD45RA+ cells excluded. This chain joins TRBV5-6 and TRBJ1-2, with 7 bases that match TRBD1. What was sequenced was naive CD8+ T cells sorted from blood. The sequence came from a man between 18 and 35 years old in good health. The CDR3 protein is CASSLTGEDYGYTF. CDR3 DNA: TGTGCCAGCAGCTTGACAGGGGAGGACTATGGCTACACCTTC.